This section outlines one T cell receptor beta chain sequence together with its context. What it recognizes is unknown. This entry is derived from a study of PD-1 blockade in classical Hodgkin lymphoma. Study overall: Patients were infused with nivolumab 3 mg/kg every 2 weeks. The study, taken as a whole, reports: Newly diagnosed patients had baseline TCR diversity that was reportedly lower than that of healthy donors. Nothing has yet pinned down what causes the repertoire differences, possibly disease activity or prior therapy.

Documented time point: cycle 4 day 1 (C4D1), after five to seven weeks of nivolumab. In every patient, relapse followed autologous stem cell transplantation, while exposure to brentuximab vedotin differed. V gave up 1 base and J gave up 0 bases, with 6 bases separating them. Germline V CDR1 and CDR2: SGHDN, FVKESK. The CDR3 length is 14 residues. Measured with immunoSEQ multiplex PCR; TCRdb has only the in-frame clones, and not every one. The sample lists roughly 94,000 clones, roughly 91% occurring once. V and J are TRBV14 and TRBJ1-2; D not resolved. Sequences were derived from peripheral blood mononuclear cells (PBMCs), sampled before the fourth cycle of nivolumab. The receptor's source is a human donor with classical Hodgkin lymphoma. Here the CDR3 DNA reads TGTGCCAGCAGCCAAGCCGGGACTAACTATGGCTACACCTTC. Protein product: CASSQAGTNYGYTF.